These T cell receptor beta chains were read from a single sample in a study of human T cells and chemical hapten exposure. One entry per CDR3 protein results from TCRdb running MiXCR on the RACE reads. The sample lists 80,000 to 95,000 distinct CDR3 sequences, roughly 11% occurring once. Material: whole blood, obtained in connection with sensitization to the hapten diphenylcyclopropenone (DPC). These receptors originate from a man between 18 and 29 years old with alopecia areata. Some clones in this sample may be carry-over from other donors' samples. The CDR3 runs from the conserved cysteine through the conserved F or W. Fields, in order: D gene, clone size, V gene, J gene, CDR3 protein, CDR3 DNA. The D gene is left open where the match is weak. Some rows have no size entry. The others give once, few or many, or a class for an expanded clone.

TRBD1	many	TRBV10-3	TRBJ1-1	CAIGKQGTNTEAFF	TGTGCCATCGGGAAACAGGGGACCAACACTGAAGCTTTCTTT
.	few	TRBV9	TRBJ1-2	CASSVAAGSYGYTF	TGTGCCAGCAGCGTAGCGGCCGGGAGCTATGGCTACACCTTC
.	.	TRBV2	TRBJ1-1	CASSVEGTTEAFF	TGTGCCAGCAGTGTGGAGGGGACCACTGAAGCTTTCTTT
TRBD1	few	TRBV20-1	TRBJ2-2	CSARRTGNTGELFF	TGCAGTGCTAGGCGGACAGGGAACACCGGGGAGCTGTTTTTT
.	.	TRBV29-1	TRBJ1-1	CSVERPSSTEAFF	TGCAGCGTTGAGAGGCCCTCGAGCACTGAAGCTTTCTTT
.	.	TRBV7-9	TRBJ1-1	CASSLESQTNTEAFF	TGTGCCAGCAGCTTAGAGTCCCAGACGAACACTGAAGCTTTCTTT
.	few	TRBV7-2	TRBJ2-3	CASSLKAGMFGDTQYF	TGTGCCAGCAGCTTAAAAGCAGGGATGTTTGGAGATACGCAGTATTTT
.	few	TRBV7-2	TRBJ1-3	CASSLGGQMYSGNTIYF	TGTGCCAGCAGCTTAGGCGGCCAGATGTATTCTGGAAACACCATATATTTT
TRBD1	few	TRBV7-3	TRBJ1-2	CASSPRGF	TGTGCCAGCAGCCCCAGGGGGTTC
.	few	TRBV10-3	TRBJ1-4	CAISDRSPPNEKLFF	TGTGCCATCAGTGACCGATCGCCACCTAATGAAAAACTGTTTTTT
TRBD2	.	TRBV7-2	TRBJ2-3	CASSLLSGVADTQYF	TGTGCCAGCAGCTTACTAAGCGGGGTGGCAGATACGCAGTATTTT
TRBD1	many	TRBV4-3	TRBJ1-5	CASSQGWTGASNQPQHF	TGCGCCAGCAGCCAAGGTTGGACAGGGGCCAGCAATCAGCCCCAGCATTTT
.	.	TRBV5-1	TRBJ1-6	CASSLADLFDSPLHF	TGCGCCAGCAGCTTGGCGGACCTTTTTGATTCACCCCTCCACTTT
.	few	TRBV29-1	TRBJ2-2	CSVERSGELFF	TGCAGCGTTGAGAGGTCCGGGGAGCTGTTTTTT
TRBD2	many	TRBV24-1	TRBJ2-3	CATSDSGVPSTDTQYF	TGTGCCACCAGTGATAGCGGGGTCCCTAGCACAGATACGCAGTATTTT
.	.	TRBV6-2/TRBV6-3	TRBJ2-3	CASSYLRGTDTQYF	TGTGCCAGCAGTTATCTCCGGGGGACAGATACGCAGTATTTT
.	few	TRBV7-2	TRBJ2-5	CASSPSIRETQYF	TGTGCCAGCAGCCCTAGTATTCGGGAGACCCAGTACTTC
.	.	TRBV12-2	TRBJ2-1	CASRSLRGGSYNEQFF	TGTGCAAGTCGCTCGTTACGGGGGGGCTCCTACAATGAGCAGTTCTTC
.	few	TRBV7-3	TRBJ1-1	CASSPGAVQFWTEAFF	TGTGCCAGCAGCCCGGGGGCGGTACAGTTCTGGACTGAAGCTTTCTTT
TRBD1	few	TRBV27	TRBJ2-4	CASSLTRTGVNIQYF	TGTGCCAGCAGTTTAACCCGAACAGGGGTCAACATTCAGTACTTC
.	few	TRBV19	TRBJ2-2	CASSTWRVPDTGELFF	TGTGCCAGTAGTACCTGGAGGGTGCCGGACACCGGGGAGCTGTTTTTT
.	.	TRBV10-3	TRBJ1-1	CAISGRLDTEAFF	TGTGCCATCAGTGGCCGACTGGACACTGAAGCTTTCTTT
.	.	TRBV19	TRBJ2-2	CASTPAGSNTGELFF	TGTGCCAGTACCCCTGCGGGATCGAACACCGGGGAGCTGTTTTTT
TRBD2	.	TRBV3-1	TRBJ2-4	CASSQSLAGRRGRIQYF	TGTGCCAGCAGCCAGTCGCTAGCGGGGCGGCGGGGACGGATTCAGTACTTC
.	many	TRBV6-5	TRBJ1-6	CASSYSGGVSNSPLHF	TGTGCCAGCAGTTACTCTGGTGGGGTCTCTAATTCACCCCTCCACTTT
.	few	TRBV6-1	TRBJ2-1	CASSGSGIRNEQFF	TGTGCCAGCAGTGGATCCGGGATTCGAAATGAGCAGTTCTTC
.	many	TRBV7-9	TRBJ2-1	CASSQELGEQFF	TGTGCCAGCAGCCAAGAGCTGGGGGAGCAGTTCTTC
TRBD1	many	TRBV7-9	TRBJ2-1	CASSGAGGRQFF	TGTGCCAGCAGCGGTGCAGGGGGACGGCAGTTCTTC
.	.	TRBV5-4	TRBJ2-3	CASSSAGAGTDTQYF	TGTGCCAGCAGCTCCGCGGGTGCAGGCACAGATACGCAGTATTTT
TRBD1	many	TRBV7-2	TRBJ1-2	CASSLGTGIYGYTF	TGTGCCAGCAGCTTAGGGACAGGGATCTATGGCTACACCTTC
.	many	TRBV10-2	TRBJ1-1	CASSEYQHTEAFF	TGCGCCAGCAGTGAGTACCAGCACACTGAAGCTTTCTTT
TRBD2	.	TRBV9	TRBJ2-7	CASSPPLAESYEQYF	TGTGCCAGCAGCCCCCCGCTAGCGGAATCCTACGAGCAGTACTTC
TRBD1	.	TRBV12-3/TRBV12-4	TRBJ1-2	CASGGQGKGGYTF	TGTGCCAGCGGCGGACAGGGAAAAGGTGGCTACACCTTC
TRBD1	few	TRBV12-3/TRBV12-4	TRBJ2-7	CASSFLGDSSYEQYF	TGTGCCAGCAGTTTCCTAGGGGACAGTTCCTACGAGCAGTACTTC
TRBD1	few	TRBV18	TRBJ1-3	CASSNPGTVGNTIYF	TGTGCCAGCTCCAACCCCGGGACAGTTGGAAACACCATATATTTT
TRBD2	many	TRBV7-6	TRBJ2-6	CASSLVGGSAGANVLTF	TGTGCCAGCAGCTTAGTCGGGGGGTCAGCTGGGGCCAACGTCCTGACTTTC
.	few	TRBV5-4	TRBJ2-1	CASSAESRGLSYNEQFF	TGTGCCAGCAGCGCAGAATCCAGGGGACTCTCCTACAATGAGCAGTTCTTC
.	.	TRBV9	TRBJ1-2	CASSARTAIGYTF	TGTGCCAGCAGCGCGCGGACGGCCATTGGCTACACCTTC
.	few	TRBV14	TRBJ2-2	CASSQEPAGANTGELFF	TGTGCCAGCAGCCAAGAACCTGCAGGGGCCAACACCGGGGAGCTGTTTTTT
.	few	TRBV7-2	TRBJ2-7	CASSPRTAVYEQYF	TGTGCCAGCAGCCCCCGGACAGCAGTCTACGAGCAGTACTTC
.	.	TRBV4-2	TRBJ2-5	CASSHRRGETQYF	TGTGCCAGCAGCCACCGCAGGGGCGAGACCCAGTACTTC
.	many	TRBV12-3/TRBV12-4	TRBJ1-1	CASSSARAAEAFF	TGTGCCAGCAGTTCGGCCAGGGCGGCTGAAGCTTTCTTT
TRBD1	many	TRBV15	TRBJ2-7	CATSRPGQGTYEQYF	TGTGCCACCAGCAGACCGGGACAGGGAACCTACGAGCAGTACTTC
TRBD1	few	TRBV12-3/TRBV12-4	TRBJ1-2	CADLQGLNAGYTF	TGTGCCGACCTACAGGGGTTGAATGCTGGCTACACCTTC
TRBD1	many	TRBV7-2	TRBJ2-7	CASSLLTGGTYEQYF	TGTGCCAGCAGCCTATTAACAGGGGGGACCTACGAGCAGTACTTC
.	few	TRBV18	TRBJ1-6	CASSRDSHNSPLHF	TGTGCCAGCTCCCGGGACTCCCATAATTCACCCCTCCACTTT
TRBD1	.	TRBV6-2/TRBV6-3	TRBJ2-7	CASSYSDRGGREQYF	TGTGCCAGCAGTTACTCCGACAGGGGAGGAAGGGAGCAGTACTTC
.	many	TRBV6-6	TRBJ1-1	CASSYSGTPNTEAFF	TGTGCCAGCAGTTACTCTGGGACGCCCAACACTGAAGCTTTCTTT
.	.	TRBV4-1	TRBJ1-2	CASSQVIPDRDGYTF	TGCGCCAGCAGCCAAGTTATACCAGACCGCGATGGCTACACCTTC
.	many	TRBV7-9	TRBJ1-1	CASTGGRATEAFF	TGTGCCAGCACTGGGGGGAGGGCCACTGAAGCTTTCTTT
.	few	TRBV6-5	TRBJ2-2	CASSWAFGASNTGELFF	TGTGCCAGCAGTTGGGCTTTCGGGGCTTCGAACACCGGGGAGCTGTTTTTT
.	.	TRBV7-9	TRBJ1-2	CASSLDGVPEDGYTF	TGTGCCAGCAGCTTAGATGGGGTCCCGGAGGATGGCTACACCTTC
.	many	TRBV6-6	TRBJ2-2	CASLLYPRTGELFF	TGTGCCAGCTTGCTTTACCCCCGGACCGGGGAGCTGTTTTTT
.	many	TRBV6-1	TRBJ2-1	CASSRQSNEQFF	TGTGCCAGCAGTAGACAGTCCAATGAGCAGTTCTTC